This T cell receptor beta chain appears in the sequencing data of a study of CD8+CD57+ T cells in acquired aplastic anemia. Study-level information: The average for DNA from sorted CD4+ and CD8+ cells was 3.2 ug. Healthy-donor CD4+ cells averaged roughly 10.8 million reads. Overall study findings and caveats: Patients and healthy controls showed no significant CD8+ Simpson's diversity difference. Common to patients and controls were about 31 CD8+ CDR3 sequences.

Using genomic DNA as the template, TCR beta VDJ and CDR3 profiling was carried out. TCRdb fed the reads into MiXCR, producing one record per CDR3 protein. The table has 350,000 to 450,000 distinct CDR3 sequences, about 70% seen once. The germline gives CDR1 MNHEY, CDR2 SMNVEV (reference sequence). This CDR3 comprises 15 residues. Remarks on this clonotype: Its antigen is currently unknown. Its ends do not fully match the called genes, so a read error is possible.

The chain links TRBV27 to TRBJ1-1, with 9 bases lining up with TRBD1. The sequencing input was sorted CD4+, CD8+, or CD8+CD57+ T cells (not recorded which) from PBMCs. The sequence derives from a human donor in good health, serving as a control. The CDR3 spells CVSSPWDRVNTEAFF. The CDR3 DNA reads TGTGTCAGCAGTCCTTGGGACAGGGTGAACACTGAAGCTTTCTTT.